These 20 T cell receptor beta chains were all obtained from the same sample, sequenced in a study of human T cells and chemical hapten exposure. Time point reported: patch test 1, 2 weeks after DPC sensitization. This sample's treatment: therapeutic diphenylcyclopropenone sensitization with weekly scalp DPC. TCRdb ran MiXCR on the RACE reads and lists one entry per CDR3 protein. The table has more than 150,000 distinct CDR3 sequences, roughly 15% seen once; the top ten hold about 1.7%. Sequences were derived from whole blood, sampled in connection with sensitization to the hapten diphenylcyclopropenone (DPC). All receptors come from a woman aged 25-40 years with alopecia areata. Some clones in this sample may be carry-over from other donors' samples.

In regard to this clonotype: This may be a read error: a much more frequent sequence differs by one nucleotide. This chain links TRBV18 with TRBJ2-5; D gene uncertain. The germline V gene has CDR1 KGHSH and CDR2 LQKENI. The CDR3 contains 14 residues. Here the CDR3 DNA reads TGTTCCAGCTCACCTGGGCAGGTACAAGAGACCCAGTACTTC. Its protein product is CSSSPGQVQETQYF.

Ten or more counts support this clonotype. This chain links TRBV15 with TRBJ2-2; 7 bases are shared with TRBD1. The CDR3 extends over 15 amino acids. Germline V CDR1 and CDR2: LNHNV, YYDKDF (reference sequence). The trim removed 5 bases at V and 4 bases at J, leaving 7 bases unmatched. CDR3: CATSPRQGPTGELFF. CDR3 coding DNA: TGTGCCACCAGCCCGCGACAGGGTCCCACCGGGGAGCTGTTTTTT.

The CDR3 bases are TGTGCCAGCAGCCGGGACTATAAAGATACGCAGTATTTT. It codes for CASSRDYKDTQYF. The chain employs TRBV7-2 and TRBJ2-3, with 7 bases aligning to TRBD2. Trimming at V came to 5 bases and at J to 5 bases, leaving 4 bases not matched to a gene. Germline V gene data show CDR1 as SGHTA and CDR2 as FQGNSA. The CDR3 contains 13 residues. The full variable domain, with the rest looked up from reference TRBV7-2 and TRBJ2-3, is GAGVSQSPSNKVTEKGKDVELRCDPISGHTALYWYRQSLGQGLEFLIYFQGNSAPDKSGLPSDRFSAERTGGSVSTLTIQRTQQEDSAVYLCASSRDYKDTQYFGPGTRLTVL.

This clonotype came up a few times. The CDR3, as DNA: TGTGCCAGCAGCCAAGTGGGGACACTTCCCACAAAGGGGCAGTTCTTC. Amino acids: CASSQVGTLPTKGQFF. The V gene is TRBV4-2, the J gene TRBJ2-1; D may be TRBD1 (6 bases). CDR3 length: 16 residues. Germline loops: CDR1 LGHNA, CDR2 YNFKEQ. V gave up 1 base and J gave up 12 bases, with 22 bases separating them.

In this sample, this clonotype turned up a few times. The rearrangement links TRBV10-3 to TRBJ2-1; 7 bases line up with TRBD2. The CDR3 has 15 residues. J was trimmed by 0 bases and V by 10 bases; bases with no gene match: 9. Per the germline V gene, CDR1 is ENHRY and CDR2 is SYGVKD. This CDR3 is CATTRTSDSYNEQFF. CDR3 DNA sequence: TGTGCCACAACCCGAACTAGCGACTCCTACAATGAGCAGTTCTTC.

The chain uses TRBV12-3 or TRBV12-4 and TRBJ2-2, with D unclear. Trimming removed 7 bases at V and 4 bases at J, with 10 bases between. The CDR3 runs 13 residues. Here the CDR3 reads CASTPLGTGELFF. The CDR3 DNA sequence: TGTGCCAGCACCCCGCTCGGCACCGGGGAGCTGTTTTTT.

This chain joins TRBV6-5 and TRBJ2-1; D may be TRBD1 (5 bases). The CDR3 totals 15 residues. Trimming took 6 bases from V and 4 from J, leaving 16 bases between them. Germline V CDR1 and CDR2: MNHEY, SVGAGI. The CDR3 bases are TGTGCCAGCAGACCAACAGGAAATCGGTACAATGAGCAGTTCTTC. Its protein product is CASRPTGNRYNEQFF.

CDR3 sequence: CASSLRLAGGYNEQFF. DNA for the CDR3: TGCGCCAGCAGCCTACGACTAGCGGGAGGATACAATGAGCAGTTCTTC. This chain links TRBV5-1 with TRBJ2-1; 13 bases map to TRBD2. Germline V CDR1 and CDR2: SGHRS, YFSETQ. CDR3 length: 16 residues. The junction had 5 bases not matched to a gene; V was cut back by 4 bases and J by 4 bases.

The rearrangement joins TRBV4-2 to TRBJ2-4, with TRBD1 matching over 8 bases. V was pared by 4 bases and J by 4 bases, with 6 bases of the junction left unmatched. The germline CDR1 and CDR2 sequences are LGHNA and YNFKEQ. The CDR3 has 15 amino acids. The CDR3 coding sequence is TGTGCCAGCAGCCCCTCCGACAGGGGTAAAAACATTCAGTACTTC. Translating gives CASSPSDRGKNIQYF.

The chain employs TRBV28 and TRBJ2-1; D is perhaps TRBD2 (6 bases). Germline V CDR1 and CDR2: MDHEN, SYDVKM. The CDR3 loop spans 16 amino acids. Deletions cut 5 bases from V and 3 bases from J, with 17 bases between. CDR3: CASSGGRGNLYNEQFF. In DNA, the CDR3 is TGTGCCAGCAGTGGTGGCCGGGGGAATCTCTACAATGAGCAGTTCTTC.

The CDR3 region has the DNA TGTGCCAGCTCAAAAAGAGGGGAAGGGAGTTCGGAGCTGTTTTTT. Protein product: CASSKRGEGSSELFF. The genes are TRBV6-6 and TRBJ2-2; TRBD1 or TRBD2 may be the D gene (5 bases each). V lost 8 bases and J lost 10, with 23 bases in between. Germline-derived CDR1 and CDR2 are MNHNY and SVGAGI (reference sequence). The CDR3 has 15 amino acids.

This clonotype showed up many times. The chain couples TRBV20-1 to TRBJ1-5; possibly TRBD1 for D (6 bases). CDR1 and CDR2 (germline): DFQATT, SNEGSKA (reference sequence). Trimming removed 2 bases from V and 6 bases from J, with 14 bases in between. The length of the CDR3 is 14 residues. The CDR3, as DNA: TGCAGTGCTAGACAGGGGTGGGCTTTTCAGCCCCAGCATTTT. This gives the protein CSARQGWAFQPQHF.

Only a few counts were recorded for this clonotype. The chain combines TRBV7-2 with TRBJ1-3; 7 bases agree with TRBD1. Germline V gene lookup returns CDR1 SGHTA and CDR2 FQGNSA. V was clipped by 5 bases and J by 0 bases; unmatched bases: 10. This CDR3 is built from 17 residues. The chain's CDR3 is CASSLQDRLSSGNTIYF. The CDR3 DNA reads as TGTGCCAGCAGCCTCCAGGACAGGCTGAGCTCTGGAAACACCATATATTTT.

In its sample, this clonotype was seen a few times. The CDR3 loop is CASSEGGPRQDNQPQHF. The CDR3 DNA reads TGTGCCAGTAGTGAAGGAGGGCCCCGACAGGACAATCAGCCCCAGCATTTT. The gene calls are TRBV19 and TRBJ1-5; D possibly corresponds to TRBD1 (6 bases). Germline V gene lookup returns CDR1 LNHDA and CDR2 SQIVND (reference sequence). This CDR3 spans 17 amino acids. The germline V and J ends were trimmed by 5 bases and 3 bases, with 20 bases remaining between them.

This clonotype was seen only a few times. J is TRBJ1-5 and V is TRBV6-2 or TRBV6-3; TRBD1 is a possible D gene (5 bases). Trimming took 6 bases from V and 7 from J, leaving 19 bases between them. CDR1 and CDR2 (germline): MNHEY, SVGEGT. The CDR3 consists of 15 residues. CDR3 amino acids: CASSSQGIGWQPQHF. The CDR3 region has the DNA TGTGCCAGCAGCTCCCAGGGTATTGGGTGGCAGCCCCAGCATTTT.

Note on this clonotype: A clone one base away is much larger, so this may be a read error. The rearrangement uses TRBV19 and TRBJ2-3; D ambiguous. The J call may be faulty, since TRBJ1-5 better matches the DNA end. Germline V gives CDR1 LNHDA, CDR2 SQIVND (reference sequence). This CDR3 region has 13 residues. CDR3 amino acids: CASSWTVTDTQHF. Here the CDR3 DNA reads TGTGCCAGTAGTTGGACGGTCACAGATACGCAGCATTTT.

The rearrangement links TRBV7-2 to TRBJ2-3; TRBD1 matches at 9 bases. V shed 6 bases, J shed 5 bases, and the junction held 6 bases outside the gene matches. Germline-derived CDR1 and CDR2 are SGHTA and FQGNSA. This CDR3 contains 14 residues. This chain's CDR3 is CASSRDRAEDTQYF. In DNA, the CDR3 is TGTGCCAGCAGTAGGGACAGGGCAGAAGATACGCAGTATTTT.

V usage is TRBV10-3 and J usage is TRBJ1-6, with 7 bases identical to TRBD1. Germline assignment: CDR1 ENHRY and CDR2 SYGVKD. CDR3 length: 13 amino acids. Trimming at V came to 6 bases and at J to 13 bases, leaving 9 bases not matched to a gene. CDR3 sequence: CAISGDSQTPLHF. The DNA for the CDR3 is TGTGCCATCAGCGGGGACAGTCAAACCCCCCTCCACTTT.

This clonotype came up many times. The V and J genes are TRBV9 and TRBJ1-4; D might be TRBD1 (5 bases). The CDR3 consists of 15 residues. The germline V gene encodes CDR1 SGDLS and CDR2 YYNGEE. The V gene lost 0 bases and the J gene lost 7 bases, with 13 bases spanning the gap. CDR3 nucleotides: TGTGCCAGCAGCGTAGGCGACAGAGCCCCTGAAAAACTGTTTTTT. This sequence encodes CASSVGDRAPEKLFF. Full variable domain (rest looked up from reference TRBV9 and TRBJ1-4): DSGVTQTPKHLITATGQRVTLRCSPRSGDLSVYWYQQSLDQGLQFLIQYYNGEERAKGNILERFSAQQFPDLHSELNLSSLELGDSALYFCASSVGDRAPEKLFFGSGTQLSVL.

This clonotype was seen more than once but under ten times. This rearrangement joins TRBV20-1 to TRBJ2-2, with TRBD1 matching 8 bases. Germline V gene data show CDR1 as DFQATT and CDR2 as SNEGSKA (reference sequence). The length of the CDR3 is 18 residues. The V gene end was trimmed by 2 bases and the J gene end by 0 bases; junction bases not matched to a gene: 11. The CDR3 reads CSARPVRQGPTNTGELFF. In DNA, the CDR3 is TGCAGTGCTAGACCAGTTCGACAGGGGCCAACGAACACCGGGGAGCTGTTTTTT.